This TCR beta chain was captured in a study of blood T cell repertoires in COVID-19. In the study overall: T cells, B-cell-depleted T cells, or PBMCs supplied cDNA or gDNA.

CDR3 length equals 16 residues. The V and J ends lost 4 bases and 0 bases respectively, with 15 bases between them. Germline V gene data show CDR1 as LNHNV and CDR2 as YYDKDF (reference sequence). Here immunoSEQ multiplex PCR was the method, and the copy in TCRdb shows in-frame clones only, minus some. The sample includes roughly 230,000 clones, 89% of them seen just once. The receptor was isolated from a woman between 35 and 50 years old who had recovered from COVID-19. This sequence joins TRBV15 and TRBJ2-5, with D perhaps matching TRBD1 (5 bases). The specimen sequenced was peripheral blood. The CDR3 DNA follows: TGTGCCACCAGCAAAACCCATCAGGGTTACCAAGAGACCCAGTACTTC. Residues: CATSKTHQGYQETQYF.